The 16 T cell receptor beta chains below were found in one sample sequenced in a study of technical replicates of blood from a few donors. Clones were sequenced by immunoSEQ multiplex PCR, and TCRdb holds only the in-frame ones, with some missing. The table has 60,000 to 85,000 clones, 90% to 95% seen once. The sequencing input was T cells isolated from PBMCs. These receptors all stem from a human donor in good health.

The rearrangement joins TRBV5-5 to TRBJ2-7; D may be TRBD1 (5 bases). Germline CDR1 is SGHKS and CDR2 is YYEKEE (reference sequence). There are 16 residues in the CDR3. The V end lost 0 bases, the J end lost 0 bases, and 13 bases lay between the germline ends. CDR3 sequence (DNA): TGTGCCAGCAGCTTGGTTGGGGCAGAGAGCTCCTACGAGCAGTACTTC. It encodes CASSLVGAESSYEQYF.

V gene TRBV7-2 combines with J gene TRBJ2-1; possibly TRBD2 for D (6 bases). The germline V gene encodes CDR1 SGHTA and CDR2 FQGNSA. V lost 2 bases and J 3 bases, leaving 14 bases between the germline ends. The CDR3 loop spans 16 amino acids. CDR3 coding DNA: TGTGCCAGCAGCTTACCTCGGGGGTCGGGCTACAATGAGCAGTTCTTC. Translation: CASSLPRGSGYNEQFF.

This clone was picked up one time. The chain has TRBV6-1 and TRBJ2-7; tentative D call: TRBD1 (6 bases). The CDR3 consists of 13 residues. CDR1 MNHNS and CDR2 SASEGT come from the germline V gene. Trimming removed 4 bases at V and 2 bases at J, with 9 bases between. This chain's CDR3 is CASSARGTYEQYF. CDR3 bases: TGTGCCAGCAGTGCCAGGGGAACCTACGAGCAGTACTTC.

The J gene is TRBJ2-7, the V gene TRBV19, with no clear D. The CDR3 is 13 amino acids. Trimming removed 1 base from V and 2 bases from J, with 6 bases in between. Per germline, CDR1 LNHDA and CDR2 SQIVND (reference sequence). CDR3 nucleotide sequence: TGTGCCAGTAGTATAGGTCGTCCCTACGAGCAGTACTTC. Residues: CASSIGRPYEQYF.

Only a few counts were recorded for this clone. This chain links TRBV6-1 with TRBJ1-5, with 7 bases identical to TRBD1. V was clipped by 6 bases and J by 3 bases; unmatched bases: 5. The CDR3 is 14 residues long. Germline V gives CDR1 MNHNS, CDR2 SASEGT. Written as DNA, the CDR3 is TGTGCCAGCAGGAGGGACAGCCCCAATCAGCCCCAGCATTTT. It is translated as CASRRDSPNQPQHF.

CDR3 sequence reads: CSVVGQGISEQYF. The CDR3 DNA is TGCAGCGTTGTTGGGCAGGGTATCAGCGAGCAGTACTTC. The V and J genes are TRBV29-1 and TRBJ2-7; TRBD1 might be the D (5 bases). The V and J ends lost 4 bases and 6 bases respectively, with 16 bases between them. CDR1 and CDR2 from the germline V gene are SQVTM and ANQGSEA. CDR3 length: 13 amino acids.

The CDR3, as DNA: TGTGCCAGCAGTTTATCTAGACTAGTAAGCAACAATGAGCAGTTCTTC. It is translated as CASSLSRLVSNNEQFF. The chain is built from TRBV28 and TRBJ2-1; D is perhaps TRBD2 (6 bases). CDR1 is MDHEN and CDR2 is SYDVKM in the germline V gene. This CDR3 has 16 residues. Trimming took 1 base from V and 5 from J, leaving 15 bases between them.

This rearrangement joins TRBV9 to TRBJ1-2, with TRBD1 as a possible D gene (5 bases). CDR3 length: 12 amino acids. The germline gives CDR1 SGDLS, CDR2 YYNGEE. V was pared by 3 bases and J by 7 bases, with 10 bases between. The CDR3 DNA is TGTGCCAGCAGCGAAGCGGGGGGTGGCTACACCTTC. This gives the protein CASSEAGGGYTF. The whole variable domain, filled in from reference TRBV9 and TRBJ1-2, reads DSGVTQTPKHLITATGQRVTLRCSPRSGDLSVYWYQQSLDQGLQFLIQYYNGEERAKGNILERFSAQQFPDLHSELNLSSLELGDSALYFCASSEAGGGYTFGSGTRLTVV.

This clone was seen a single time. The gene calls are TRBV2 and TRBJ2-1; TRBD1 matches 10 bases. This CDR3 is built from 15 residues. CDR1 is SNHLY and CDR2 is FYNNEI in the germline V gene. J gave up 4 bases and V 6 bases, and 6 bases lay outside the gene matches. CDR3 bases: TGTGCCAGCAGGGCCGGGACAGGGGTTTACAATGAGCAGTTCTTC. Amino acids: CASRAGTGVYNEQFF.

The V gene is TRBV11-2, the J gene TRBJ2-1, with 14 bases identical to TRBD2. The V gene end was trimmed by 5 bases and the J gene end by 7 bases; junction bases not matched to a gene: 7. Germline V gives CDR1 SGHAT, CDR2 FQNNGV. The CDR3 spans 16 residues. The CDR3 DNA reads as TGTGCCAGCAGCCCGACTAGCGGGAGGGGAAAGAATGAGCAGTTCTTC. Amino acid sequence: CASSPTSGRGKNEQFF.

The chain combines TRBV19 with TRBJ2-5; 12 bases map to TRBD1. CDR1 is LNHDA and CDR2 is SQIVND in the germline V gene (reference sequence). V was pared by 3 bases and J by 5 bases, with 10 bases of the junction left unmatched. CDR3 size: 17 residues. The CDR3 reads CASSMRLLGTGGETQYF. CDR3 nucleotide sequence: TGTGCCAGTAGTATGAGGCTCCTTGGGACAGGGGGCGAGACCCAGTACTTC.

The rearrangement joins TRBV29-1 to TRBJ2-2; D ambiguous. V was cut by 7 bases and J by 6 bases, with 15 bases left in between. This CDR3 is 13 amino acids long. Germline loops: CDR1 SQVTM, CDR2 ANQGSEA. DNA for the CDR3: TGCAGCGCTTTTTATTCAGGCTCCGGGGAGCTGTTTTTT. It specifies CSAFYSGSGELFF.

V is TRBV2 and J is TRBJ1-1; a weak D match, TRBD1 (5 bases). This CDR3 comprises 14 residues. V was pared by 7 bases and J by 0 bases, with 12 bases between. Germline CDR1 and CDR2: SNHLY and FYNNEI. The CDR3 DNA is TGTGCCAGCAATACCCAGGGTTTGAACACTGAAGCTTTCTTT. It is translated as CASNTQGLNTEAFF.

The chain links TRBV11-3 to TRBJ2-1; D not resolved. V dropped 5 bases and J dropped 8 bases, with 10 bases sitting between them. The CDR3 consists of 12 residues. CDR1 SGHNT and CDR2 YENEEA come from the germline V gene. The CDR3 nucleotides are TGTGCCAGCAGCCCAGACAACGATGAGCAGTTCTTC. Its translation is CASSPDNDEQFF.

The CDR3 DNA follows: TGTGCCAGCAGACAAGGCTGGCCGGGAAACGAGCAGTACTTC. Its protein product is CASRQGWPGNEQYF. V usage is TRBV27 and J usage is TRBJ2-7; the D gene is possibly TRBD2 (5 bases). V dropped 6 bases and J dropped 5 bases, with 17 bases sitting between them. The CDR3 consists of 14 residues. Germline CDR1 reads MNHEY; CDR2 reads SMNVEV (reference sequence).

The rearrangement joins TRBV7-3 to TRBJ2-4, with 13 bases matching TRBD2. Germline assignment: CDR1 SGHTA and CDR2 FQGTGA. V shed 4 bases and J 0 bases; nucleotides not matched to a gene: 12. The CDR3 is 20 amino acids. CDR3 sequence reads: CASSSIRKGLAGRAKNIQYF. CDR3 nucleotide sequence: TGTGCCAGCAGCTCAATCCGGAAGGGACTAGCGGGACGAGCCAAAAACATTCAGTACTTC. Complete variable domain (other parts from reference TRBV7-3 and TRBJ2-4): GAGVSQTPSNKVTEKGKYVELRCDPISGHTALYWYRQSLGQGPEFLIYFQGTGAADDSGLPNDRFFAVRPEGSVSTLKIQRTERGDSAVYLCASSSIRKGLAGRAKNIQYFGAGTRLSVL.